This T cell receptor beta chain stems from a study of identical twins. Points on this clonotype: The antigen is not known. The junction departs from germline at one end; a sequencing error may be responsible.

Healthy Caucasians alone served as donors. Germline values: CDR1 LGHDT, CDR2 YNNKEL (reference sequence). The CDR3 covers 14 residues. Each CDR3 protein is one row after TCRdb ran MiXCR on the 5' RACE reads. The table lists some 790,000 distinct CDR3 sequences, 15% to 20% of them singletons. Study-wide results and caveats: Models underestimated how often monozygotic twins shared out-of-frame TCR alpha. Analyses of zero insertions could be partly confounded by invariant MAIT and iNKT cells.

The same data also went into a second study, on T cells expressing NK-cell markers.

The sequencing sample was made of PBMCs. This receptor was obtained from a woman in her late teens or twenties in good health. The V gene is TRBV3-1, the J gene TRBJ1-1; D is perhaps TRBD1 (6 bases). CDR3 sequence reads: CASSKDRMNTEAFF. CDR3 nucleotides: TGTGCCAGCAGCAAAGACAGGATGAACACTGAAGCTTTCTTT.